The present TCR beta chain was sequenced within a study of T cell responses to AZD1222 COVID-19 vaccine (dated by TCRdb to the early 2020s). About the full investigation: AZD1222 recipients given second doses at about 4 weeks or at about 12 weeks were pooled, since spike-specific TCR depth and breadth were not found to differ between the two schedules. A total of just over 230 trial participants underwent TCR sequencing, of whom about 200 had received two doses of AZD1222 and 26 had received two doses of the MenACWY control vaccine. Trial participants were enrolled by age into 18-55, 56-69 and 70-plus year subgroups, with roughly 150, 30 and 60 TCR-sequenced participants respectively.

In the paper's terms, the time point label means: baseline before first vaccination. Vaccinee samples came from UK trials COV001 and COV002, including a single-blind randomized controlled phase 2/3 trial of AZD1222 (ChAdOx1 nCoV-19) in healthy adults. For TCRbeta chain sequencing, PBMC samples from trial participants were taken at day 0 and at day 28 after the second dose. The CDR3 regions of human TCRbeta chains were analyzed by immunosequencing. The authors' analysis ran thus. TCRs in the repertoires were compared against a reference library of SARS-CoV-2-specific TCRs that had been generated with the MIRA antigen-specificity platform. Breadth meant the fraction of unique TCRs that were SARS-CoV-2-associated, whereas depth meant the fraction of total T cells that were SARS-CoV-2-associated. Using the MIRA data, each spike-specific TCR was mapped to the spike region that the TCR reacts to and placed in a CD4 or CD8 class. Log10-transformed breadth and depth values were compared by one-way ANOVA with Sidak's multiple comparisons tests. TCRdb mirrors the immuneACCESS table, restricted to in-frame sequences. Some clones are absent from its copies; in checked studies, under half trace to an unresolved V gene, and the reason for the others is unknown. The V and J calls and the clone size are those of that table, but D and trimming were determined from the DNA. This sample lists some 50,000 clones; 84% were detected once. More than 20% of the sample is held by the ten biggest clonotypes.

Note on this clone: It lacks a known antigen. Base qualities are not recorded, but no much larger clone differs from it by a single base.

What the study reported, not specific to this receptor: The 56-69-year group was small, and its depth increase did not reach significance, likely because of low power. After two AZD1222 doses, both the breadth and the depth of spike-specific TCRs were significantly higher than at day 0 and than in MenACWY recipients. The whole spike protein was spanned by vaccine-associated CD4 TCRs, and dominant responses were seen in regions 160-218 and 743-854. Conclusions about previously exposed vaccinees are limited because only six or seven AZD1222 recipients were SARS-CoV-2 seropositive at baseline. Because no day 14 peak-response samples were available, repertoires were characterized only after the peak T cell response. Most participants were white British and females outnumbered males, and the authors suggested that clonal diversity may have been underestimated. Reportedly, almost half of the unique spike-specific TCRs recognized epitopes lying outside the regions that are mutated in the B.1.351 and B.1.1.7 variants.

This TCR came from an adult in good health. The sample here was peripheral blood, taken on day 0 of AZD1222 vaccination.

The DNA sequence is TGCAGCGTAGCCGGGCAGCGGGAGAGCTCCTACAATGAGCAGTTCTTC. This is translated as CSVAGQRESSYNEQFF. The rearranged chain carries TRBV29-1 and TRBJ2-1; 8 bases in between match TRBD2. V has 6 bases trimmed and J has 0 bases trimmed; junction bases matching no gene number 10. The CDR3 sequence holds 16 residues, the cysteine and phenylalanine included. Only the CDR3 part of the read is kept: 48 bases, read in frame from the first base. In the germline V gene, CDR1 corresponds to SQVTM and CDR2 to ANQGSEA.